A selection of T cell receptor beta chains follows, all from one sample in a study of beta chain features in type 1 diabetes. Assay used: immunoSEQ multiplex PCR; TCRdb lists only in-frame clones, some missing. The data contain about 180,000 clones, less than 10% of them singletons. Sequenced material: central memory CD4+ T cells from blood. Receptors were obtained from a man between 18 and 35 years old with type 1 diabetes. CDR3s include the opening cysteine and the closing phenylalanine or tryptophan. Each record gives: V gene, J gene, clone size, D gene, CDR3 DNA, CDR3 protein. A D gene is named only where the DNA matches it firmly. Some rows have no size entry. The others give once, few or many, or a class for an expanded clone.

V gene: TRBV28
J gene: TRBJ2-1
clone size: few
D gene: TRBD2
CDR3 DNA: TGTGCCACCATAGCGGGAGCGGTAAATGAGCAGTTCTTC
CDR3 protein: CATIAGAVNEQFF

V gene: TRBV5-1
J gene: TRBJ1-2
clone size: many
D gene: TRBD1
CDR3 DNA: TGCGCCAGCAGGTCTGGGACAGGGGGTTACGGCTACACCTTC
CDR3 protein: CASRSGTGGYGYTF

V gene: TRBV9
J gene: TRBJ2-7
clone size: once
D gene: TRBD1
CDR3 DNA: TGTGCCAGCAGCCTAGAGACAGGGGGTGAGCAGTACTTC
CDR3 protein: CASSLETGGEQYF

V gene: TRBV19
J gene: TRBJ2-5
clone size: few
D gene: TRBD2
CDR3 DNA: TGTGCCAGTAGTAGACGGGAGGGGGGAGAGACCCAGTACTTC
CDR3 protein: CASSRREGGETQYF

V gene: TRBV5-6
J gene: TRBJ1-1
clone size: -
D gene: TRBD1
CDR3 DNA: TGTGCCAGCAGCTTGTTCGACAGGGTAAACACTGAAGCTTTCTTT
CDR3 protein: CASSLFDRVNTEAFF

V gene: TRBV7-9
J gene: TRBJ2-1
clone size: -
D gene: TRBD1
CDR3 DNA: TGTGCCAGCAGCCCCCGTGCCCCGGGACAGGGGGCTAATGAGCAGTTCTTC
CDR3 protein: CASSPRAPGQGANEQFF

V gene: TRBV5-1
J gene: TRBJ2-7
clone size: -
D gene: -
CDR3 DNA: TGCGCCAGCACCTCCGAAATAGGACTAAACTACGAGCAGTACTTC
CDR3 protein: CASTSEIGLNYEQYF

V gene: TRBV5-1
J gene: TRBJ2-2
clone size: -
D gene: TRBD1
CDR3 DNA: TGCGCCAGCAGCACGGGACAGGGACTGACCGGGGAGCTGTTTTTT
CDR3 protein: CASSTGQGLTGELFF

V gene: TRBV5-1
J gene: TRBJ2-1
clone size: few
D gene: TRBD2
CDR3 DNA: TGTGCCAGCAGTAGGACTAGCGGGATCTTCAATGAGCAGTTCTTC
CDR3 protein: CASSRTSGIFNEQFF

V gene: TRBV15
J gene: TRBJ2-3
clone size: -
D gene: TRBD2
CDR3 DNA: TGTGCCACCAGCTTAGTCAGGGAGGGTACGCAGTATTTT
CDR3 protein: CATSLVREGTQYF

V gene: TRBV25-1
J gene: TRBJ1-3
clone size: -
D gene: -
CDR3 DNA: TGTGCCAGCAGTGAAAATAGGCAGGGCGTCAACACCATATATTTT
CDR3 protein: CASSENRQGVNTIYF

V gene: TRBV29-1
J gene: TRBJ1-1
clone size: many
D gene: -
CDR3 DNA: TGCAGCGTTGCCTCGACAGGGAACACTGAAGCTTTCTTT
CDR3 protein: CSVASTGNTEAFF

V gene: TRBV5-1
J gene: TRBJ2-7
clone size: -
D gene: -
CDR3 DNA: TGCGCCAGCAGCTTAGGAGATGGTTCCTACGAGCAGTACTTC
CDR3 protein: CASSLGDGSYEQYF

V gene: TRBV10-1
J gene: TRBJ2-1
clone size: -
D gene: TRBD2
CDR3 DNA: TGCGCCAGCAGTGAAGGGACTAGGGGGTATGAGCAGTTCTTC
CDR3 protein: CASSEGTRGYEQFF

V gene: TRBV7-9
J gene: TRBJ2-1
clone size: -
D gene: TRBD1
CDR3 DNA: TGTGCCAGCAGCTTTCGACAGGGTCGGCGCAATGAGCAGTTCTTC
CDR3 protein: CASSFRQGRRNEQFF

V gene: TRBV2
J gene: TRBJ2-7
clone size: -
D gene: -
CDR3 DNA: TGTGCCAGCAGTGAGCTTAAAGGGAGTGTCGGCGAGCAGTACTTC
CDR3 protein: CASSELKGSVGEQYF

V gene: TRBV28
J gene: TRBJ2-7
clone size: -
D gene: TRBD2
CDR3 DNA: TGTGCCAGCAGGCGACCTTCCGGGACTAGCTCCTACGAGCAGTACTTC
CDR3 protein: CASRRPSGTSSYEQYF

V gene: TRBV6-5
J gene: TRBJ1-2
clone size: few
D gene: -
CDR3 DNA: TGTGCCAGCAGTTCGGGTGGCACGGACTATGGCTACACCTTC
CDR3 protein: CASSSGGTDYGYTF

V gene: TRBV19
J gene: TRBJ1-1
clone size: few
D gene: -
CDR3 DNA: TGTGCCAGCCAGGATCAGGGTGACACTGAAGCTTTCTTT
CDR3 protein: CASQDQGDTEAFF

V gene: TRBV7-2
J gene: TRBJ2-3
clone size: -
D gene: -
CDR3 DNA: TGTGCCAGCAAGGCGGGTTATCTCGAAGATACGCAGTATTTT
CDR3 protein: CASKAGYLEDTQYF

V gene: TRBV6-6
J gene: TRBJ2-1
clone size: many
D gene: -
CDR3 DNA: TGTGCCAGCAGTTATTCGGCAGGGTCTAGGAATGAGCAGTTCTTC
CDR3 protein: CASSYSAGSRNEQFF

V gene: TRBV4-3
J gene: TRBJ1-5
clone size: -
D gene: -
CDR3 DNA: TGCGCCAGCAGCCAAGAAGTCGGGGCGGGAGATCAGCCCCAGCATTTT
CDR3 protein: CASSQEVGAGDQPQHF

V gene: TRBV4-1
J gene: TRBJ2-7
clone size: -
D gene: TRBD1
CDR3 DNA: TGCGCCAGCACGCTAGAAGCGGGACAGGGGGCGAGGGAGCAGTACTTC
CDR3 protein: CASTLEAGQGAREQYF

V gene: TRBV5-1
J gene: TRBJ2-1
clone size: few
D gene: TRBD2
CDR3 DNA: TGCGCCAGCAGCTTGGCGGTACCTAGCGGAAGGGGCAATGAGCAGTTCTTC
CDR3 protein: CASSLAVPSGRGNEQFF

V gene: TRBV6-5
J gene: TRBJ2-1
clone size: -
D gene: TRBD2
CDR3 DNA: TGTGCCAGCGGATCGGGACTAGCGGGGGCTGAGCAGTTCTTC
CDR3 protein: CASGSGLAGAEQFF

V gene: TRBV5-6
J gene: TRBJ2-2
clone size: few
D gene: -
CDR3 DNA: TGTGCCAGCAGCTTGGTGGCGAAACGGAGCACCGGGGAGCTGTTTTTT
CDR3 protein: CASSLVAKRSTGELFF

V gene: TRBV5-4
J gene: TRBJ2-2
clone size: few
D gene: TRBD1
CDR3 DNA: TGTGCCAGCAGCCGAACAATGACAGGGCGCGGGGAGCTGTTTTTT
CDR3 protein: CASSRTMTGRGELFF

V gene: TRBV19
J gene: TRBJ2-1
clone size: -
D gene: -
CDR3 DNA: TGTGCCAGTAGACCCCCTGGCGGGGCCTTGAGCGATGAGCAGTTCTTC
CDR3 protein: CASRPPGGALSDEQFF

V gene: TRBV5-6
J gene: TRBJ1-4
clone size: -
D gene: -
CDR3 DNA: TGTGCCAGCAGCTTGGTACAGGGTCGCGAAAAACTGTTTTTT
CDR3 protein: CASSLVQGREKLFF

V gene: TRBV15
J gene: TRBJ1-2
clone size: -
D gene: TRBD1
CDR3 DNA: TGTGCCACCAGCAGAGCGGGACAGGGTTTTGGCTACACCTTC
CDR3 protein: CATSRAGQGFGYTF

V gene: TRBV5-1
J gene: TRBJ1-1
clone size: few
D gene: -
CDR3 DNA: TGCGCCAGCAGCTTGGGGGGGCTGGGAACTGAAGCTTTCTTT
CDR3 protein: CASSLGGLGTEAFF

V gene: TRBV7-9
J gene: TRBJ2-4
clone size: few
D gene: TRBD1
CDR3 DNA: TGTGCCAGCAGCCTAGGGACAGGGACGTACATTCAGTACTTC
CDR3 protein: CASSLGTGTYIQYF

V gene: TRBV25-1
J gene: TRBJ2-3
clone size: -
D gene: -
CDR3 DNA: TGTGCCAGCAGATTTCAGGGAGATACGCAGTATTTT
CDR3 protein: CASRFQGDTQYF

V gene: TRBV5-4
J gene: TRBJ1-2
clone size: many
D gene: -
CDR3 DNA: TGTGCCAGCAGCTTGGACCTAGTCGGCTACACCTTC
CDR3 protein: CASSLDLVGYTF

V gene: TRBV7-2
J gene: TRBJ2-7
clone size: few
D gene: TRBD2
CDR3 DNA: TGTGCCAGCAGCTTAGATAGTCGGAGCGGGAGAGTCGAGCAGTACTTC
CDR3 protein: CASSLDSRSGRVEQYF

V gene: TRBV6-6
J gene: TRBJ2-1
clone size: -
D gene: -
CDR3 DNA: TGTGCCAGCAGTGGACAGAGCTCCTACAATGAGCAGTTCTTC
CDR3 protein: CASSGQSSYNEQFF

V gene: TRBV28
J gene: TRBJ2-5
clone size: few
D gene: -
CDR3 DNA: TGTGCCAGCAGCCGACAGGGAGGTGGGACCCAGTACTTC
CDR3 protein: CASSRQGGGTQYF

V gene: TRBV30
J gene: TRBJ2-2
clone size: few
D gene: -
CDR3 DNA: TGTGCCTGGAGACCTGACTTAGCGACCGGGGAGCTGTTTTTT
CDR3 protein: CAWRPDLATGELFF

V gene: TRBV5-6
J gene: TRBJ2-1
clone size: few
D gene: -
CDR3 DNA: TGTGCCAGCAGCTTTGGACTACATAACAATGAGCAGTTCTTC
CDR3 protein: CASSFGLHNNEQFF

V gene: TRBV2
J gene: TRBJ2-3
clone size: few
D gene: TRBD2
CDR3 DNA: TGTGCCAGCAGTGAAGGAGCGGGGGGGCCGGGAACAGATACGCAGTATTTT
CDR3 protein: CASSEGAGGPGTDTQYF

V gene: TRBV20-1
J gene: TRBJ2-7
clone size: -
D gene: -
CDR3 DNA: TGCAGTGCTAGCTCTAGCTACGAGCAGTACTTC
CDR3 protein: CSASSSYEQYF

V gene: TRBV5-1
J gene: TRBJ2-5
clone size: few
D gene: TRBD1
CDR3 DNA: TGCGCCAGCGGACAGGCCCAAGAGACCCAGTACTTC
CDR3 protein: CASGQAQETQYF

V gene: TRBV27
J gene: TRBJ1-2
clone size: -
D gene: -
CDR3 DNA: TGTGCCAGCAGTCCGTCGTCCAGCTATGGCTACACCTTC
CDR3 protein: CASSPSSSYGYTF

V gene: TRBV7-8
J gene: TRBJ1-2
clone size: -
D gene: -
CDR3 DNA: TGTGCCAGCAGCTTCGGTCTAGGGGACTATGGCTACACCTTC
CDR3 protein: CASSFGLGDYGYTF

V gene: TRBV2
J gene: TRBJ2-5
clone size: -
D gene: TRBD1
CDR3 DNA: TGTGCCAGCAGGATTAGGCAGGGGGCGAGGGAGACCCAGTACTTC
CDR3 protein: CASRIRQGARETQYF

V gene: TRBV7-9
J gene: TRBJ2-1
clone size: few
D gene: TRBD1
CDR3 DNA: TGTGCCAGCAGAGGGGGCGATGAGCAGTTCTTC
CDR3 protein: CASRGGDEQFF

V gene: TRBV4-1
J gene: TRBJ2-1
clone size: -
D gene: TRBD1
CDR3 DNA: TGCGCCAGCAGCCGGCTACAGGGGACGCGACCCTACAATGAGCAGTTCTTC
CDR3 protein: CASSRLQGTRPYNEQFF

V gene: TRBV7-2
J gene: TRBJ2-3
clone size: few
D gene: -
CDR3 DNA: TGTGCCAGCAGCTTAGATTTCCAGGGTGGTACGCAGTATTTT
CDR3 protein: CASSLDFQGGTQYF

V gene: TRBV7-2
J gene: TRBJ2-5
clone size: few
D gene: -
CDR3 DNA: TGTGCCAGCAGCCAAGGGGGGGGCCGGGAGACCCAGTACTTC
CDR3 protein: CASSQGGGRETQYF

V gene: TRBV5-6
J gene: TRBJ1-4
clone size: few
D gene: -
CDR3 DNA: TGTGCCAGCAGCGTTGTACCGGGACAAGGAAATGAAAAACTGTTTTTT
CDR3 protein: CASSVVPGQGNEKLFF

V gene: TRBV6-6
J gene: TRBJ2-3
clone size: -
D gene: TRBD2
CDR3 DNA: TGTGCCAGCAGCCTAGCGGGAACTAGCACAGATACGCAGTATTTT
CDR3 protein: CASSLAGTSTDTQYF

V gene: TRBV30
J gene: TRBJ2-6
clone size: few
D gene: -
CDR3 DNA: TGTGCCTGGTACGTTGGAGGGTCAGCCGAAGGCTCTGGGGCCAACGTCCTGACTTTC
CDR3 protein: CAWYVGGSAEGSGANVLTF

V gene: TRBV7-2
J gene: TRBJ1-1
clone size: few
D gene: TRBD1
CDR3 DNA: TGTGCCAGCAGCCCCAACAGACAGGGTTTGACAGCTTTCTTT
CDR3 protein: CASSPNRQGLTAFF

V gene: TRBV6-5
J gene: TRBJ1-2
clone size: -
D gene: -
CDR3 DNA: TGTGCCAGCAGTACGGCCGCAGGAGGGTACACCTTC
CDR3 protein: CASSTAAGGYTF